This T cell receptor (beta chain) was profiled in a study of cytomegalovirus exposure and HLA in healthy donors. Study in general: It was reported in a later analysis that the approximately 110 validation repertoires used the same platform as the roughly 700 first-cohort repertoires. Findings and caveats of the study: In a later analysis, first-cohort TCR clusters were found to tend to co-occur in the 130 or so validation repertoires. According to the study, 180 or so TCR beta chains were cytomegalovirus-associated.

The assay was immunoSEQ multiplex PCR, and TCRdb's table has in-frame clones only and misses some. The repertoire holds 100,000 to 150,000 clones, with 89% as singletons. Among the 120 subjects of the validation cohort, separate from the 666-subject first cohort, were the donors. The germline V and J ends were trimmed by 0 bases and 4 bases, with 8 bases remaining between them. Germline V gene data show CDR1 as SGDLS and CDR2 as YYNGEE. The CDR3 is made up of 14 amino acids. Worth noting for this clone: Antigen: not known.

V and J are TRBV9 and TRBJ1-5, with D uncertain. The sequence derives from a woman aged 18-30 years in good health and CMV-seronegative. Sequenced: PBMCs. CDR3 bases: TGTGCCAGCAGCGTAGGGGCCGGTAATCAGCCCCAGCATTTT. Translated, it gives CASSVGAGNQPQHF.